This T cell receptor (beta chain) was found in a study of shared clonotypes between healthy human individuals. Study-level background: Plates per donor: three CD4 naive, three CD4 memory, two CD8 naive, one CD8 memory.

Per germline, CDR1 MNHEY and CDR2 SMNVEV (reference sequence). The CDR3 extends over 17 amino acids. The V and J ends lost 3 bases and 7 bases, in that order; junction bases with no gene match: 12. CD45RO negativity and positive selection for CCR7 defined naive CD8 cells, a population that excluded terminally differentiated effector memory CD45RA+ cells. As concerns this clone: Its antigen is currently unknown.

Study-level points and caveats: Owing to a small donor count, the genetic and exposure-history diversity represented was limited. Relative to their counterparts shared across all four donors, non-shared clonotypes exhibited diminished generation probabilities.

Using immunoSEQ multiplex PCR, the repertoire was profiled, and TCRdb retains in-frame clones only, with some absent. Of hundreds of thousands of clones listed, around 96% are singletons. This TCR was recovered from a woman between 25 and 40 years old in good health. The sequencing sample was made of naive CD8+ T cells sorted from blood. The chain carries TRBV27 and TRBJ1-4, with TRBD1 matching 9 bases. In nucleotides, the CDR3 is TGTGCCAGCAGTTTGGCTGCACCCGGGACAGGGTTTGAAAAACTGTTTTTT. Translated: CASSLAAPGTGFEKLFF.